This T cell receptor (beta chain) was recovered during a study of CD8 T cells in Susac syndrome. As for the study in general: Patients with Susac syndrome had blood drawn and were at that point therapy-naive, on corticosteroids, or on intravenous immunoglobulin alone.

RNA was extracted with the RNeasy kit, and a quantity of roughly 0.5 to 1 ug was reverse transcribed using random hexamers. MiXCR, run by TCRdb on the immunoSEQ multiplex PCR reads, gives a single entry per CDR3 protein. This table has some 96,000 distinct CDR3 sequences, roughly 96% appearing once. Blood CD8+ and CD4+ T cells underwent high-throughput TCR beta sequencing. Both CD4+ and CD8+ T cells were negatively isolated, and TEMRA cells underwent FACS enrichment. The origin of this receptor is a human donor with Susac syndrome. What was sequenced was CD8+ T cells from PBMCs.

CDR3 loop: CSGLAGVGETQYF. The CDR3 DNA sequence: TGCAGCGGCCTAGCGGGAGTAGGCGAGACCCAGTACTTC. V usage is TRBV29-1 and J usage is TRBJ2-5, with 10 nucleotides matching TRBD2. The V segment lost 7 bases and the J segment 5 bases; nucleotides outside the gene matches: 7. CDR1 SQVTM and CDR2 ANQGSEA come from the germline V gene. The CDR3 has 13 amino acids.